The rows below give T cell receptor beta chains drawn from one sample of a study of blood T cells in healthy people across ages. MiXCR, run by TCRdb on the 5' RACE reads, gives a single entry per CDR3 protein. Here the sample spans 790,000 or so distinct CDR3 sequences, about 46% being singletons. The sample consisted of blood. These TCRs come from a man aged 80 or over in good health. The CDR3 runs from the conserved cysteine through the conserved F or W.

J gene | V gene | CDR3 protein
TRBJ2-3 | TRBV7-2 | CATRTGTDTQYF
TRBJ2-7 | TRBV29-1 | CSVGPGLAGGGEQYF
TRBJ1-1 | TRBV12-3/TRBV12-4 | CASSPRQGAIRTEAFF
TRBJ1-2 | TRBV12-3/TRBV12-4 | CASLQGVQRGYTF
TRBJ2-7 | TRBV6-2/TRBV6-3 | CASSYSRLAGDYEQYF
TRBJ2-3 | TRBV7-2 | CASSLVVWSTDTQYF
TRBJ2-1 | TRBV5-1 | CASRPSGTYNEQFF
NA | TRBV7-9 | CASSPEAGRLRETQYF
TRBJ2-3 | TRBV4-2 | CASSQAGGVTDTQYF
TRBJ1-6 | TRBV30 | CAWTNGLNSPLHF
TRBJ2-1 | TRBV12-3/TRBV12-4 | CASSTSSGRNYNEQFF
TRBJ2-1 | TRBV19 | CASRTSGIYNEQFF
TRBJ2-1 | TRBV20-1 | CSAVFAGVYNEQFF
TRBJ2-1 | TRBV30 | CASKLAGGPDEQFF
TRBJ1-1 | TRBV6-6 | CASSLDVGGTEAFF